Following are 8 T cell receptor beta chains from one sample sequenced in a study of memory CD4+ T cells and cytomegalovirus serostatus. The sort gate was single viable CD3+CD4+CD8-CD45RO+ cells for memory CD4+ T cells. Sequenced by immunoSEQ multiplex PCR; TCRdb stores in-frame clones only, minus some. The table includes under 50,000 clones, around 70% detected once. Sequenced material: memory CD4+ T cells from blood. The receptors stem from an adult in good health and CMV-seropositive.

A single count supports this clone. The chain employs TRBV25-1 and TRBJ1-2, with D perhaps matching TRBD1 (5 bases). Trimming left V 0 bases short and J 6 bases short, with 23 bases between. Germline V gene data show CDR1 as MGHDK and CDR2 as SYGVNS. This CDR3 is built from 18 residues. The CDR3 nucleotides read TGTGCCAGCAGTGAATATCGAGGATATCAGGGAAGTGAGGATGGCTACACCTTC. Translation gives CASSEYRGYQGSEDGYTF.

The rearrangement uses TRBV4-3 and TRBJ1-2; a weak D match, TRBD1 (6 bases). This CDR3 contains 17 residues. Germline values: CDR1 LGHNA, CDR2 YSLEER. With 0 bases removed from V and 3 bases from J, the gap between germline ends came to 17 bases. The CDR3 loop reads CASSQDHGGDMYYGYTF. The CDR3 DNA is TGCGCCAGCAGCCAAGATCACGGGGGGGACATGTACTATGGCTACACCTTC.

The chain has TRBV7-3 and TRBJ2-1; D gene uncertain. The germline V and J ends were trimmed by 1 base and 7 bases, with 14 bases remaining between them. CDR1 is SGHTA and CDR2 is FQGTGA in the germline V gene. The CDR3 consists of 15 residues. CDR3 bases: TGTGCCAGCAGCTTAATGGCCCTGGCCGGAAATGAGCAGTTCTTC. This encodes CASSLMALAGNEQFF.

This rearrangement joins TRBV6-1 to TRBJ2-3; possibly TRBD1 for D (6 bases). There are 13 residues in the CDR3. V was pared by 6 bases and J by 1 base, with 8 bases between. The germline V gene has CDR1 MNHNS and CDR2 SASEGT. The CDR3 is CASRSGGTDTQYF. CDR3 nucleotide sequence: TGTGCCAGCAGATCAGGGGGCACAGATACGCAGTATTTT.

The chain couples TRBV19 to TRBJ1-6, with TRBD1 as a possible D gene (6 bases). V was shortened by 9 bases and J by 3 bases, with 21 bases between the two germline ends. CDR3 length equals 17 residues. The germline V gene encodes CDR1 LNHDA and CDR2 SQIVND (reference sequence). The CDR3 here is CASRGPQGLYYNSPLHF. The DNA for the CDR3 is TGTGCCAGCAGAGGCCCGCAGGGGCTATACTATAATTCACCCCTCCACTTT. Looking up the rest from reference TRBV19 and TRBJ1-6 gives the full variable domain: DGGITQSPKYLFRKEGQNVTLSCEQNLNHDAMYWYRQDPGQGLRLIYYSQIVNDFQKGDIAEGYSVSREKKESFPLTVTSAQKNPTAFYLCASRGPQGLYYNSPLHFGNGTRLTVT.

This chain connects TRBV6-5 to TRBJ1-1; 8 bases agree with TRBD1. The germline gives CDR1 MNHEY, CDR2 SVGAGI. With 5 bases clipped from V and 1 base from J, the junction kept 6 bases outside the gene matches. There are 15 residues in the CDR3. DNA for the CDR3: TGTGCCAGCAGTGCCGACAGGGGACAGAACACTGAAGCTTTCTTT. Translation: CASSADRGQNTEAFF.

The chain links TRBV10-2 to TRBJ1-2; TRBD1 is a possible D gene (5 bases). Germline CDR1 WSHSY, CDR2 SAAADI. The V end was cut by 7 bases, the J end by 8 bases, with 32 bases between. There are 18 residues in the CDR3. The CDR3 DNA reads TGCGCCAGCATCCCCAACCAGGTATTCGCGGGACGACCTTCAGGCTACACCTTC. Its translation: CASIPNQVFAGRPSGYTF.

V usage is TRBV6-5 and J usage is TRBJ1-2; D is undetermined. The CDR3 extends over 14 amino acids. Germline V gene data show CDR1 as MNHEY and CDR2 as SVGAGI. V lost 0 bases, J lost 7 bases, and 12 bases lay in between. CDR3 protein: CASSYSREGGGYTF. CDR3 bases: TGTGCCAGCAGTTACTCACGGGAGGGTGGTGGCTACACCTTC.